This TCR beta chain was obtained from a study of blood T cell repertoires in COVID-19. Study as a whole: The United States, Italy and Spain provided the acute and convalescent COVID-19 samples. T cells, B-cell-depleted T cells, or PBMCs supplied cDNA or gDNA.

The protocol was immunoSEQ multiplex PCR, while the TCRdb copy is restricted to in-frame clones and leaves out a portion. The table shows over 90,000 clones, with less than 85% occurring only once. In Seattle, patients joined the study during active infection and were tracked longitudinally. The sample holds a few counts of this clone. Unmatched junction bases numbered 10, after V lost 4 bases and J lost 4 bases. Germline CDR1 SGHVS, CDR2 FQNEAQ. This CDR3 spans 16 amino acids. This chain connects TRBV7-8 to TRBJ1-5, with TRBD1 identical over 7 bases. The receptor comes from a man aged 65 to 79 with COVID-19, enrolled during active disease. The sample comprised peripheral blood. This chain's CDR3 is CASSSDRARLNQPQHF. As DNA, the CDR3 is TGTGCCAGCAGCTCAGACAGGGCTCGTTTGAATCAGCCCCAGCATTTT.